Listed below are T cell receptor beta chains from one sample, sequenced in a study of cytomegalovirus exposure and HLA in healthy donors. Clones were read by immunoSEQ multiplex PCR, and TCRdb kept only the in-frame ones, dropping some. The top ten hold 2% to 2.5% of the sample, which has 110,000 to 150,000 clones, approximately 78% seen once. Specimen: PBMCs. The receptors shown here come from a woman under 30 in good health and CMV-seropositive. Each CDR3 is given with its conserved first and last residue. D genes are given only for firm matches. Only some rows state a clone size, as once, few, many or a class for expanded clones.

NA	TRBV19	14	TRBJ1-1	NA	CASSTRTENTEAFF	TGTGCCAGTAGTACCAGGACAGAGAACACTGAAGCTTTCTTT
NA	TRBV5-6	17	TRBJ2-7	TRBD1	CASSSLYWGQQDAEQYF	TGTGCCAGCAGCTCACTATACTGGGGACAGCAAGACGCCGAGCAGTACTTC
few	TRBV6-6	15	TRBJ2-7	TRBD1	CASSYSGQGAYEQYF	TGTGCCAGCAGTTACTCGGGGCAGGGGGCTTACGAGCAGTACTTC
few	TRBV25-1	15	TRBJ1-1	NA	CASSEHSGKNTEAFF	TGTGCCAGCAGTGAGCACTCAGGGAAGAACACTGAAGCTTTCTTT
NA	TRBV28	17	TRBJ1-5	TRBD1	CASSSEGIRGPHQPQHF	TGTGCCAGCAGCTCGGAGGGGATCAGGGGGCCCCATCAGCCCCAGCATTTT
NA	TRBV11-2	18	TRBJ2-7	TRBD2	CASSLSVPGGAQSYEQYF	TGTGCCAGCAGCTTAAGTGTCCCCGGGGGGGCGCAATCCTACGAGCAGTACTTC
few	TRBV7-2	14	TRBJ2-3	NA	CASSLLDRMDTQYF	TGTGCCAGCAGCTTATTAGACAGGATGGATACGCAGTATTTT
NA	TRBV7-8	19	TRBJ2-2	TRBD2	CASSLVGLAGVANTGELFF	TGTGCCAGCAGCTTAGTAGGACTAGCGGGGGTGGCGAACACCGGGGAGCTGTTTTTT
NA	TRBV6-1	13	TRBJ1-3	NA	CASSSFSGNTIYF	TGTGCCAGCAGTTCCTTCTCTGGAAACACCATATATTTT
NA	TRBV20-1	11	TRBJ2-7	NA	CSARVGKEQYF	TGCAGTGCTAGAGTCGGTAAGGAGCAGTACTTC